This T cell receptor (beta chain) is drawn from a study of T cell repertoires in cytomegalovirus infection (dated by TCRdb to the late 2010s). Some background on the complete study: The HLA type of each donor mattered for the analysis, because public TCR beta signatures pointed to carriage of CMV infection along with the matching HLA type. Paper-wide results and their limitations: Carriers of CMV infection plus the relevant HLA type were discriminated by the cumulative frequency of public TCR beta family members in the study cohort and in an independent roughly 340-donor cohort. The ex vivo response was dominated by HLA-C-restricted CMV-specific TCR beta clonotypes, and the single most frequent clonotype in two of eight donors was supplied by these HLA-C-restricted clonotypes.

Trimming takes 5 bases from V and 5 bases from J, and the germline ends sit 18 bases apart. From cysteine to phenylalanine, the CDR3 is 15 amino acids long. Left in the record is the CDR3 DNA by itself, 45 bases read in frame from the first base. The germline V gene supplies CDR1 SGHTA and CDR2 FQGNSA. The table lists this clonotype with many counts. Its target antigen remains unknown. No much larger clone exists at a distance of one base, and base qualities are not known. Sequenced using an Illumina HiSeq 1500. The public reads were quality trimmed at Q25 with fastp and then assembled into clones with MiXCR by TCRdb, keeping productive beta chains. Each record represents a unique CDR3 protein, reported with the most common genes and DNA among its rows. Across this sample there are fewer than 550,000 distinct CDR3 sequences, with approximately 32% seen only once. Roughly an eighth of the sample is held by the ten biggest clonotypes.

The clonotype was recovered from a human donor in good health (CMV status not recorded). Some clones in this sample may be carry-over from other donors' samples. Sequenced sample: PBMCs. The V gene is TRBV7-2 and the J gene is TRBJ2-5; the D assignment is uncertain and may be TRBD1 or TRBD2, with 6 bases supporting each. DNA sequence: TGTGCCAGCAGCCCCTCCGGGGGCGGGGAGGAGACCCAGTACTTC. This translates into CASSPSGGGEETQYF.